These 10 T cell receptor beta chains originate from one sample sequenced in a study of blood T cell repertoires in COVID-19. This table comes from immunoSEQ multiplex PCR, and its TCRdb copy is limited to in-frame clones, with some not included. Among some 83,000 clones listed, 86% were seen once. Sequencing was carried out using peripheral blood. These receptors were taken from a man aged 45-60 years with active COVID-19.

This chain links TRBV10-3 with TRBJ2-1; D may be TRBD2 (7 bases). CDR1 and CDR2 (germline): ENHRY, SYGVKD. With 3 bases removed from V and 0 bases from J, the gap between germline ends came to 15 bases. CDR3 length: 17 residues. CDR3 nucleotide sequence: TGTGCCATCAGTGACGCCAAGAGGGGGGGCTCCTACAATGAGCAGTTCTTC. It yields the protein CAISDAKRGGSYNEQFF.

This clone was seen a handful of times. The chain uses TRBV12-5 and TRBJ2-1; 11 positions agree with TRBD2. Trimming cost V 8 bases and J 2 bases; bases outside gene matches: 5. Germline V gene data show CDR1 as LGHNT and CDR2 as FRNRAP. The CDR3 spans 15 residues. CDR3 in DNA: TGTGCTAGTTCCTCTAGCGGGAGGACCTACAATGAGCAGTTCTTC. Translation gives CASSSSGRTYNEQFF. The full variable domain, completed using reference TRBV12-5 and TRBJ2-1, is DARVTQTPRHKVTEMGQEVTMRCQPILGHNTVFWYRQTMMQGLELLAYFRNRAPLDDSGMPKDRFSAEMPDATLATLKIQPSEPRDSAVYFCASSSSGRTYNEQFFGPGTRLTVL.

V usage is TRBV9 and J usage is TRBJ2-3; D uncertain. The CDR3 spans 13 residues. CDR1 is SGDLS, CDR2 YYNGEE, per germline. V gave up 3 bases and J gave up 6 bases, with 11 bases separating them. The CDR3: CASSATLQDTQYF. The CDR3 DNA reads as TGTGCCAGCAGCGCAACCCTCCAGGATACGCAGTATTTT.

This clone appeared once. V and J are TRBV6-6 and TRBJ2-3; TRBD1 matches 8 bases. CDR3 length equals 14 residues. V lost 6 bases and J lost 0; bases outside the gene matches: 2. The V gene's germline CDR1 is MNHNY and CDR2 SVGAGI (reference sequence). The CDR3 DNA is TGTGCCAGCAGGGGGACAGGTAGCACAGATACGCAGTATTTT. Encoded protein: CASRGTGSTDTQYF.

V gene TRBV24-1 combines with J gene TRBJ2-1, with D possibly being TRBD1 (6 bases). V lost 6 bases, J lost 3 bases, and 8 bases lay in between. Germline loops: CDR1 KGHDR, CDR2 SFDVKD. This CDR3 is built from 13 residues. CDR3 coding DNA: TGTGCCACCAGTTACAGGGACTACAATGAGCAGTTCTTC. Translation gives CATSYRDYNEQFF.

J is TRBJ2-1 and V is TRBV12-2; the table calls TRBD2, which could not be checked here. TRBV12-2 is a known pseudogene. The CDR3 length is 16 residues. DNA for the CDR3: TGTGCAAGTCGCTTCGCGGGAGGCCTCGCATACAATGAGCAGTTCTTC. It translates to CASRFAGGLAYNEQFF.

The CDR3, as DNA: TGTGCCAGCAGTCCCCAAGAGCTTACAGGGTACTATGGCTACACCTTC. This translates into CASSPQELTGYYGYTF. The chain has TRBV6-2 or TRBV6-3 and TRBJ1-2; tentative D call: TRBD1 (6 bases). There are 16 residues in the CDR3. V shed 5 bases and J shed 3 bases, with 19 bases lying between them. Germline V gene lookup returns CDR1 MNHEY and CDR2 SVGEGT.

This clone has a single count. The chain couples TRBV5-4 to TRBJ2-1; 11 bases line up with TRBD2. Germline-derived CDR1 and CDR2 are SGHNT and YYREEE (reference sequence). This CDR3 has 15 amino acids. After removal of 2 bases from V and 5 bases from J, the junction contained 3 bases not matched to a gene. In nucleotides, the CDR3 is TGTGCCAGCAGCTTACTAGCGGGAGTGAACAATGAGCAGTTCTTC. Encoded protein: CASSLLAGVNNEQFF.

The chain joins TRBV27 to TRBJ1-1; D gene ambiguous. Trimming left V 5 bases short and J 5 bases short, with 18 bases between. Per germline, CDR1 MNHEY and CDR2 SMNVEV (reference sequence). The CDR3 covers 15 residues. The CDR3 here is CASSLTGRGGTEAFF. The CDR3 region has the DNA TGTGCCAGCAGTCTTACTGGTCGGGGAGGAACTGAAGCTTTCTTT.

V gene TRBV2 combines with J gene TRBJ1-2, with TRBD1 identical over 7 bases. CDR3 length: 15 residues. CDR1 and CDR2 (germline): SNHLY, FYNNEI. With V trimmed by 2 bases and J by 4 bases, 7 bases remained unmatched. CDR3 DNA: TGTGCCAGCAGTGAACTGGGACAGACAGCCTATGGCTACACCTTC. It yields the protein CASSELGQTAYGYTF.